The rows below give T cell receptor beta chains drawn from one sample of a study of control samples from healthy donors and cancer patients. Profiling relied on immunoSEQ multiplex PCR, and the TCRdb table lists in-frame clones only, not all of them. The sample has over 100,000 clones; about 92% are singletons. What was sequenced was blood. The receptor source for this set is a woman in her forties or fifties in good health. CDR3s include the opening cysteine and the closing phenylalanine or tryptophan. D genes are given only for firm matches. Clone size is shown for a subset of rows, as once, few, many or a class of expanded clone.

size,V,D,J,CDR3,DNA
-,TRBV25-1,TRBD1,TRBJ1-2,CASSEAGGAIYGYTF,TGTGCCAGCAGTGAAGCAGGGGGGGCCATCTATGGCTACACCTTC
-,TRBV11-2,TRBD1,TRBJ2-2,CASSFRDRVSNTGELFF,TGTGCCAGCAGCTTCCGGGACAGGGTATCAAACACCGGGGAGCTGTTTTTT
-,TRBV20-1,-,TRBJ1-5,CSASTFEAGSNQPQHF,TGCAGTGCTAGTACCTTTGAGGCGGGTAGCAATCAGCCCCAGCATTTT
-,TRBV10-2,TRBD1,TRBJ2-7,CASTPTGSPYEQYF,TGCGCCAGTACACCGACAGGGAGCCCCTACGAGCAGTACTTC
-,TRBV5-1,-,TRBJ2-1,CASSLEGIVTGYNEQFF,TGCGCCAGCAGCTTGGAAGGCATAGTTACCGGCTACAATGAGCAGTTCTTC
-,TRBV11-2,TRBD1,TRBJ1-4,CASTLGGGNEKLFF,TGTGCCAGCACCCTAGGGGGCGGTAATGAAAAACTGTTTTTT
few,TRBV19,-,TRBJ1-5,CASSVGWNQPQHF,TGTGCCAGTAGTGTAGGGTGGAATCAGCCCCAGCATTTT
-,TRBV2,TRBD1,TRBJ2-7,CASSRTGGPYEQYF,TGTGCCAGCAGCCGGACAGGGGGCCCCTACGAGCAGTACTTC
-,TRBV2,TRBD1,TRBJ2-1,CARDTGVGRNEQFF,TGTGCCAGGGACACAGGGGTTGGAAGGAATGAGCAGTTCTTC
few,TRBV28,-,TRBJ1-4,CASSQTGLLNEKLFF,TGTGCCAGCAGTCAAACAGGCCTACTTAATGAAAAACTGTTTTTT
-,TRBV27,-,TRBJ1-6,CASSLVTGGNSPLHF,TGTGCCAGCAGTCTCGTGACAGGAGGCAATTCACCCCTCCACTTT
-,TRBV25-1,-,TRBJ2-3,CASSATDTQYF,TGTGCCAGCAGTGCTACAGATACGCAGTATTTT
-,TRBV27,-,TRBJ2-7,CASSLLSGEHEQYF,TGTGCCAGCAGTTTATTATCCGGGGAGCACGAGCAGTACTTC
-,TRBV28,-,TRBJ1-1,CASAANTEAFF,TGTGCCAGCGCCGCGAACACTGAAGCTTTCTTT
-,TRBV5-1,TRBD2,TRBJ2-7,CASSLDASGSYEQYF,TGCGCCAGCAGCTTGGATGCTAGCGGGAGCTACGAGCAGTACTTC
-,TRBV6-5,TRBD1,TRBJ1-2,CASSYYGTGGMSYTF,TGTGCCAGCAGTTACTACGGGACAGGGGGCATGAGCTACACCTTC
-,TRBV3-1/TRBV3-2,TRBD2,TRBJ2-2,CASSQAQRGAYTGELFF,TGTGCCAGCAGCCAAGCCCAGCGGGGGGCTTACACCGGGGAGCTGTTTTTT
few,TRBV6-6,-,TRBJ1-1,CASSQHAGLNTEAFF,TGTGCCAGCAGCCAGCATGCAGGGTTGAACACTGAAGCTTTCTTT
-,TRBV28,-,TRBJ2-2,CASSFFGANTGELFF,TGTGCCAGCAGTTTTTTTGGAGCGAACACCGGGGAGCTGTTTTTT
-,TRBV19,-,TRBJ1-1,CASSKRGRTEAFF,TGTGCCAGTTCGAAGCGGGGCAGGACTGAAGCTTTCTTT
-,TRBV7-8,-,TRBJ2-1,CASSLAGGWGPNEQFF,TGTGCCAGCAGCTTAGCGGGGGGCTGGGGCCCAAATGAGCAGTTCTTC
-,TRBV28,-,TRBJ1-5,CASTRPRGGLQPQHF,TGTGCCAGCACCCGCCCTCGGGGGGGGCTTCAGCCCCAGCATTTT
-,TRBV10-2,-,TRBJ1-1,CASSRQEHTEAFF,TGCGCCAGCAGCCGACAGGAGCACACTGAAGCTTTCTTT
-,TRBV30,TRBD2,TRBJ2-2,CAWSAILAGIGELFF,TGTGCCTGGAGTGCGATTCTAGCGGGGATCGGGGAGCTGTTTTTT
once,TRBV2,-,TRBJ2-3,CASTLETDTQYF,TGTGCCAGCACCCTGGAGACAGATACGCAGTATTTT
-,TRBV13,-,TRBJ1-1,CASSLVDTEAFF,TGTGCCAGCAGCCTCGTGGACACTGAAGCTTTCTTT
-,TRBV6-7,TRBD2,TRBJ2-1,CASSYPTSGRIDNEQFF,TGTGCCAGCAGTTACCCGACTAGCGGGAGAATCGACAATGAGCAGTTCTTC
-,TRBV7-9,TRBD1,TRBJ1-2,CASSLMQGQALTHGYTF,TGTGCCAGCAGCTTAATGCAAGGACAGGCATTAACGCATGGCTACACCTTC
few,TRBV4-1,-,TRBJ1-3,CASSGGVSGNTIYF,TGCGCCAGCAGCGGGGGGGTCTCTGGAAACACCATATATTTT
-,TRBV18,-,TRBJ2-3,CASSAGIGTDTQYF,TGTGCCAGCTCTGCGGGGATCGGCACAGATACGCAGTATTTT
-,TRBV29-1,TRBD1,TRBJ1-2,CSVGTGNHGYTF,TGCAGCGTCGGGACAGGGAATCATGGCTACACCTTC
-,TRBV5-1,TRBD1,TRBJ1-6,CASSLDAGQGSSPLHF,TGCGCCAGCAGCTTGGATGCGGGACAGGGGTCTTCACCCCTCCACTTT
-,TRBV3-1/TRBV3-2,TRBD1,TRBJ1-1,CASSSGQGITSFAEAFF,TGTGCCAGCAGCTCTGGACAGGGAATAACTTCTTTCGCTGAAGCTTTCTTT
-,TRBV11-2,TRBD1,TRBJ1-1,CASSDRDRGPPEAFF,TGTGCCAGCAGCGACCGGGACAGGGGCCCTCCTGAAGCTTTCTTT
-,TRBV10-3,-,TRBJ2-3,CAISDKDTQYF,TGTGCCATCAGTGACAAGGATACGCAGTATTTT
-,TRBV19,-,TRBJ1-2,CASSMSGRGFGYTF,TGTGCCAGTAGTATGTCAGGTCGGGGGTTTGGCTACACCTTC
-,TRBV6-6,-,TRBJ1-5,CASSLDLFQPQHF,TGTGCCAGCAGTTTGGACTTGTTTCAGCCCCAGCATTTT
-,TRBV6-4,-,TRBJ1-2,CASSFLHTGYPYGYTF,TGTGCCAGCAGTTTCCTTCATACAGGTTATCCGTATGGCTACACCTTC
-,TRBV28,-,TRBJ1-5,CASSFGQGMYTNQPQHF,TGTGCCAGCAGTTTCGGGCAGGGAATGTATACCAATCAGCCCCAGCATTTT
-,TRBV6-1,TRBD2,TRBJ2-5,CASSELMGGRETQYF,TGTGCCAGCAGTGAACTAATGGGGGGGAGAGAGACCCAGTACTTC
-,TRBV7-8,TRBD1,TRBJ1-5,CASSLARGNQPQHF,TGTGCCAGCAGCTTGGCCAGGGGGAATCAGCCCCAGCATTTT
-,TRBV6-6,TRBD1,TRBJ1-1,CASSSRQGNTEAFF,TGTGCCAGCAGTTCCCGACAGGGGAACACTGAAGCTTTCTTT
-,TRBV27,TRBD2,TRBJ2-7,CASRGTIDLSHEQYF,TGTGCCAGCAGAGGGACTATCGACCTCTCCCACGAGCAGTACTTC
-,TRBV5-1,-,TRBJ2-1,CASSPGTDSYNEQFF,TGCGCCAGCAGCCCCGGGACGGATTCCTACAATGAGCAGTTCTTC
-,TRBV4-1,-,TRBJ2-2,CASSQVEGGELFF,TGCGCCAGCAGCCAAGTTGAGGGAGGGGAGCTGTTTTTT